This T cell receptor beta chain originates from a study of OX40 agonist ivuxolimab in advanced cancers. About the study: The mean age was approximately 56 years, ranging from roughly 23 to 79, with approximately 85% of participants male.

CDR3 length: 14 amino acids. The germline V and J ends were trimmed by 3 bases and 4 bases, with 10 bases remaining between them. Per germline, CDR1 MNHEY and CDR2 SMNVEV (reference sequence). The repertoire was sequenced with immunoSEQ multiplex PCR; TCRdb's copy has only in-frame clones and lacks some. This table has around 20,000 clones, over 70% appearing once. The sample consisted of CD4+ or CD8+ T cells sorted from blood, taken in a trial of the OX40 agonist ivuxolimab. The chain combines TRBV27 with TRBJ2-1; D gene unclear. The TCR sequence derives from an adult with an advanced solid tumor such as melanoma, head and neck, liver or kidney cancer. The CDR3 region has the DNA TGTGCCAGCAGTTTTCTCCCGAGGTACAATGAGCAGTTCTTC. Its translation: CASSFLPRYNEQFF.